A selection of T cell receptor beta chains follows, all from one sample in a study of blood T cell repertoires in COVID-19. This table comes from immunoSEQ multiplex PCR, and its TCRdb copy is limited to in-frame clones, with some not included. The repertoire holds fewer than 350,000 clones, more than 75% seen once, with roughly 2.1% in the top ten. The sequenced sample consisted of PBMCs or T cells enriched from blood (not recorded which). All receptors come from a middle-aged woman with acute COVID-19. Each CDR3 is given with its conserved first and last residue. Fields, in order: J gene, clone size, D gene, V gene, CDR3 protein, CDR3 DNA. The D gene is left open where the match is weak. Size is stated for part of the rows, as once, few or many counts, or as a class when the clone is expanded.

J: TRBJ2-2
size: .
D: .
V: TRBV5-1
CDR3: CASTQGSGELFF
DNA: TGCGCCAGCACCCAGGGGTCCGGGGAGCTGTTTTTT

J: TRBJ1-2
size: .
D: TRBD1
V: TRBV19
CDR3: CATFPGQGYYGYTF
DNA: TGTGCCACCTTCCCGGGACAGGGGTACTATGGCTACACCTTC

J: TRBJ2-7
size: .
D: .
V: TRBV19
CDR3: CASSIARRGALYEQYF
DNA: TGTGCCAGTAGTATAGCCCGCCGGGGGGCCCTCTACGAGCAGTACTTC

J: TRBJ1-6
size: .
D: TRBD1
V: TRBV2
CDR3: CASSPGQVNSPLHF
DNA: TGTGCCAGCAGCCCAGGACAGGTTAATTCACCCCTCCACTTT

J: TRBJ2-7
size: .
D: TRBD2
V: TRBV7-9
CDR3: CASSGLAGGISEQYF
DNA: TGTGCCAGCAGCGGACTAGCGGGAGGGATATCCGAGCAGTACTTC

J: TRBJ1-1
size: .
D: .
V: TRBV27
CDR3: CASSLLGANTEAFF
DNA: TGTGCCAGCAGTTTATTGGGGGCGAACACTGAAGCTTTCTTT

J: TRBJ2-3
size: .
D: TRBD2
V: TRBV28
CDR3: CASTLAGVGTDTQYF
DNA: TGTGCCAGCACCCTAGCGGGAGTAGGAACAGATACGCAGTATTTT

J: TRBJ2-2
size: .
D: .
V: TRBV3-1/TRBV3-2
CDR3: CASTPPGANTGELFF
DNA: TGTGCCAGCACCCCACCAGGGGCGAACACCGGGGAGCTGTTTTTT

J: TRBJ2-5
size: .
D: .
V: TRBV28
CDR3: CASSSGGDHETQYF
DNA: TGTGCCAGCAGTTCAGGCGGGGATCACGAGACCCAGTACTTC

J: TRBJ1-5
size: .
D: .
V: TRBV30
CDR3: CAWSVRQNQPQHF
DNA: TGTGCCTGGAGTGTTAGACAAAATCAGCCCCAGCATTTT

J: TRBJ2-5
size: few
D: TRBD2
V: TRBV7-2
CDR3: CASKLAGGLQETQYF
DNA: TGTGCCAGCAAATTAGCGGGGGGGCTTCAAGAGACCCAGTACTTC

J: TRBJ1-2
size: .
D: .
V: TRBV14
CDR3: CASSHRSGTTYGYTF
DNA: TGTGCCAGCAGCCACCGCTCAGGGACTACCTATGGCTACACCTTC

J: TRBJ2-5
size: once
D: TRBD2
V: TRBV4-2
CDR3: CASSKAGGDLSETQYF
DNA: TGTGCCAGCAGCAAGGCGGGGGGCGATCTATCGGAGACCCAGTACTTC

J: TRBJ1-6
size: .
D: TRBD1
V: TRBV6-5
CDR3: CASSSGQGDNSPLHF
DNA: TGTGCCAGCAGTTCCGGACAGGGTGACAATTCACCCCTCCACTTT

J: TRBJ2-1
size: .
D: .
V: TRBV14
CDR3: CASSQEQGPWDEQFF
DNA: TGTGCCAGCAGCCAAGAACAGGGTCCATGGGATGAGCAGTTCTTC

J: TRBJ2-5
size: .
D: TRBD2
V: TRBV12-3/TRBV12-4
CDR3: CASSLTSRETQYF
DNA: TGTGCCAGCAGTTTGACTAGCAGGGAGACCCAGTACTTC

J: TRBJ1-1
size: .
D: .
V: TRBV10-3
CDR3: CAISAGVNTEAFF
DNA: TGTGCCATCAGCGCAGGGGTGAACACTGAAGCTTTCTTT

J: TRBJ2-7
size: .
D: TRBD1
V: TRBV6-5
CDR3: CASTYGAGGYEQYF
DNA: TGTGCCAGCACCTACGGGGCAGGGGGCTACGAGCAGTACTTC

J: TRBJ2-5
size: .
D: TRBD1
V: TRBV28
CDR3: CASSSETPGQARETQYF
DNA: TGTGCCAGCAGTTCCGAGACGCCGGGACAGGCCAGGGAGACCCAGTACTTC

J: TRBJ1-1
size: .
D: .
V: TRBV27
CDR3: CASSPLLWGGTEAFF
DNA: TGTGCCAGCAGTCCACTTCTGTGGGGCGGCACTGAAGCTTTCTTT